Presented here are 32 T cell receptor beta chains from one specimen sequenced in a study of blood T cell repertoires in COVID-19. Method: immunoSEQ multiplex PCR; TCRdb's copy keeps in-frame clones and lacks some. Found here are about 440,000 clones, about 92% of them singletons; the top ten hold roughly 0.66%. What was sequenced was PBMCs or T cells enriched from blood (not recorded which). These receptors were taken from a man between 18 and 29 years old who had recovered from COVID-19.

The chain couples TRBV11-2 to TRBJ1-1; 11 nucleotides align to TRBD1. CDR1 and CDR2 from the germline V gene are SGHAT and FQNNGV. CDR3 length: 14 amino acids. V shed 5 bases and J 5 bases; nucleotides not matched to a gene: 4. CDR3 DNA sequence: TGTGCCAGCAGCCGCGGGACAGGGGGTACTGAAGCTTTCTTT. Encoded protein: CASSRGTGGTEAFF.

V usage is TRBV6-2 or TRBV6-3 and J usage is TRBJ2-7; 7 nucleotides agree with TRBD2. Germline values: CDR1 MNHEY, CDR2 SVGEGT. This CDR3 has 15 amino acids. J lost 2 bases, V lost 6 bases, and 10 bases had no gene match. This CDR3 is CASSRPAGVTYEQYF. The CDR3 nucleotides read TGTGCCAGCAGCCGCCCGGCGGGAGTAACCTACGAGCAGTACTTC.

The chain recombines TRBV7-2 with TRBJ2-7, with D perhaps TRBD2 (6 bases). Trimming cost V 3 bases and J 4 bases, with 10 bases left between them. The CDR3 loop spans 13 amino acids. From germline, CDR1 is SGHTA and CDR2 FQGNSA. The CDR3 sequence is CASSLMTSYEQYF. CDR3 DNA: TGTGCCAGCAGCTTGATGACTAGTTACGAGCAGTACTTC. The whole variable domain, remainder taken from reference TRBV7-2 and TRBJ2-7, is GAGVSQSPSNKVTEKGKDVELRCDPISGHTALYWYRQSLGQGLEFLIYFQGNSAPDKSGLPSDRFSAERTGGSVSTLTIQRTQQEDSAVYLCASSLMTSYEQYFGPGTRLTVT.

The chain employs TRBV11-2 and TRBJ1-2; no clear D. The V end lost 5 bases, the J end lost 3 bases, and 13 bases lay between the germline ends. Germline V gene sequence: CDR1 SGHAT, CDR2 FQNNGV. The CDR3 sequence is 14 residues long. The CDR3 loop is CASSQNGVHYGYTF. As DNA, the CDR3 is TGTGCCAGCAGCCAGAACGGGGTGCACTATGGCTACACCTTC.

A single count supports this clone. The chain is built from TRBV1 and TRBJ2-3; the DNA was not compared with TRBD1, the D call given in the table. TRBV1 is a recognized pseudogene. The CDR3 consists of 16 residues. DNA of the CDR3: TGCACCAGCAGCCCGCGGACAGGGCCAAGCACAGATACGCAGTATTTT. It is translated as CTSSPRTGPSTDTQYF.

V and J are TRBV27 and TRBJ2-5, with 13 bases lining up with TRBD2. This CDR3 has 18 residues. The V and J ends lost 5 bases and 2 bases, in that order; junction bases with no gene match: 11. CDR1 and CDR2 (germline): MNHEY, SMNVEV (reference sequence). CDR3: CASSEGLAGYNLQETQYF. The CDR3 DNA reads TGTGCCAGCAGTGAGGGACTAGCGGGATACAATTTACAAGAGACCCAGTACTTC.

This clone occurred once. The rearrangement uses TRBV4-2 and TRBJ2-1, with 8 bases that match TRBD2. This CDR3 is built from 16 residues. V lost 2 bases to trimming and J lost 7 bases; unmatched junction nucleotides: 10. Germline CDR1 reads LGHNA; CDR2 reads YNFKEQ. This CDR3 reads CASSQRAGGDQNEQFF. CDR3 coding DNA: TGTGCCAGCAGCCAAAGGGCGGGAGGTGACCAGAATGAGCAGTTCTTC.

V and J are TRBV28 and TRBJ1-1, with a tentative D call TRBD1 (6 bases). The CDR3 covers 14 residues. V lost 5 bases and J lost 6, with 16 bases in between. The germline V gene has CDR1 MDHEN and CDR2 SYDVKM. The CDR3 region is CASSPDSYGPEAFF. Written as DNA, the CDR3 is TGTGCCAGCAGTCCGGACAGTTACGGGCCTGAAGCTTTCTTT.

V gene TRBV5-4 combines with J gene TRBJ2-7; 12 bases align to TRBD2. With 0 bases clipped from V and 5 bases from J, the junction kept 6 bases outside the gene matches. The length of the CDR3 is 16 residues. Germline assignment: CDR1 SGHNT and CDR2 YYREEE (reference sequence). The CDR3 spells CASSLGPSGRADEQYF. The CDR3 DNA reads TGTGCCAGCAGCTTGGGGCCTAGCGGGAGGGCTGACGAGCAGTACTTC.

The rearrangement links TRBV5-1 to TRBJ1-2; 10 nucleotides agree with TRBD1. The CDR3 totals 15 residues. CDR1 and CDR2 (germline): SGHRS, YFSETQ. The junction had 10 bases not matched to a gene; V was cut back by 4 bases and J by 7 bases. The CDR3 reads CASSAGTGEALGYTF. In DNA, the CDR3 is TGCGCCAGCAGCGCCGGGACAGGGGAAGCCCTTGGCTACACCTTC.

The chain links TRBV3-1 (or the pseudogene TRBV3-2) to TRBJ1-2; a weak D match, TRBD1 (6 bases). CDR3 length: 15 amino acids. Trimming pared 2 bases from V and 2 bases from J, leaving 12 bases between. Germline CDR1 is LGHDT and CDR2 is YNNKEL (reference sequence). In DNA form, the CDR3 reads TGTGCCAGCAGCCAAAATCTAGGACAGAACTATGGCTACACCTTC. Its protein product is CASSQNLGQNYGYTF.

The V and J genes are TRBV11-3 and TRBJ1-6, with D possibly matching TRBD1 (5 bases). Germline lookup yields CDR1 SGHNT and CDR2 YENEEA. Trimming stripped 2 bases from V and 4 bases from J, with 12 bases between. This CDR3 spans 16 amino acids. The chain's CDR3 is CASSLPRTPYNSPLHF. The CDR3 DNA reads as TGTGCCAGCAGCTTACCACGGACACCTTATAATTCACCCCTCCACTTT.

The rearrangement joins TRBV6-5 to TRBJ1-4; 12 bases line up with TRBD1. J gave up 14 bases and V 9 bases, and 16 bases lay outside the gene matches. The CDR3 has 15 amino acids. From germline, CDR1 is MNHEY and CDR2 SVGAGI. CDR3 sequence: CASKNWDRGPDGLFF. In nucleotides, the CDR3 is TGTGCCAGTAAAAATTGGGACAGGGGGCCCGACGGGCTGTTTTTT.

V gene TRBV7-9 combines with J gene TRBJ1-1; TRBD1 agrees at 7 bases. Per the germline V gene, CDR1 is SEHNR and CDR2 is FQNEAQ (reference sequence). Trimming took 1 base from V and 3 from J; bases not matched to a gene: 8. This CDR3 has 16 residues. The CDR3 nucleotides read TGTGCCAGCAGCTTAGGTCAGGGGGTGGGAGACACTGAAGCTTTCTTT. Translating it yields CASSLGQGVGDTEAFF.

The V gene is TRBV9, the J gene TRBJ2-1; TRBD2 matches at 10 bases. Germline V gene lookup returns CDR1 SGDLS and CDR2 YYNGEE. CDR3 length: 19 residues. Trimming took 4 bases from V and 5 from J; bases not matched to a gene: 18. This chain's CDR3 is CASSPRLAGAPVVNNEQFF. The CDR3 DNA reads as TGTGCCAGCAGCCCACGTCTAGCGGGAGCCCCTGTAGTTAACAATGAGCAGTTCTTC.

The J gene is TRBJ1-4, the V gene TRBV15, with a weak D call TRBD1 (6 bases). This CDR3 is built from 16 residues. V was cut by 0 bases and J by 6 bases, with 14 bases left in between. Germline assignment: CDR1 LNHNV and CDR2 YYDKDF (reference sequence). The CDR3 bases are TGTGCCACCAGCAGAGAGGGAGGGGGGGGATATGAAAAACTGTTTTTT. The encoded protein is CATSREGGGGYEKLFF.

The chain couples TRBV5-5 to TRBJ2-2; D not resolved. V lost 0 bases and J 1 base, leaving 4 bases between the germline ends. The CDR3 consists of 14 residues. CDR1 SGHKS and CDR2 YYEKEE come from the germline V gene (reference sequence). DNA for the CDR3: TGTGCCAGCAGCTTGGTACTGAACACCGGGGAGCTGTTTTTT. Translated: CASSLVLNTGELFF.

This clone has a handful of counts. The V gene is TRBV4-1, the J gene TRBJ1-1, with 7 bases aligning to TRBD1. The J segment lost 1 base and the V segment lost 3 bases, leaving 2 bases of the junction unmatched. This CDR3 contains 14 residues. The germline gives CDR1 MGHRA, CDR2 YSYEKL. The CDR3 sequence: CASSQGQKNTEAFF. In nucleotides, the CDR3 is TGCGCCAGCAGCCAGGGACAGAAGAACACTGAAGCTTTCTTT.

This chain uses TRBV7-9 with TRBJ1-6; D is possibly TRBD1 (6 bases). Trimming took off 5 bases at V and 0 bases at J, with 14 bases between the two ends. CDR3 length: 17 residues. Germline V CDR1 and CDR2: SEHNR, FQNEAQ (reference sequence). CDR3: CASSLGDRSSYNSPLHF. CDR3 coding DNA: TGTGCCAGCAGCCTTGGAGACAGGAGCTCCTATAATTCACCCCTCCACTTT.

The genes are TRBV7-9 and TRBJ1-2; 11 positions agree with TRBD1. V trimming: 5 bases; J trimming: 8 bases; junction bases outside the gene matches: 16. The V gene's germline CDR1 is SEHNR and CDR2 FQNEAQ (reference sequence). The CDR3 has 17 residues. CDR3 sequence: CASSPWTGGAEFSGYTF. The CDR3 DNA is TGTGCCAGCAGCCCCTGGACAGGGGGCGCCGAATTTTCCGGCTACACCTTC. The variable domain in full, with the rest retrieved from reference TRBV7-9 and TRBJ1-2, is DTGVSQNPRHKITKRGQNVTFRCDPISEHNRLYWYRQTLGQGPEFLTYFQNEAQLEKSRLLSDRFSAERPKGSFSTLEIQRTEQGDSAMYLCASSPWTGGAEFSGYTFGSGTRLTVV.

The chain combines TRBV27 with TRBJ2-3, with 13 nucleotides matching TRBD2. The CDR3 sequence is 15 residues long. Looked up from germline, CDR1 is MNHEY and CDR2 is SMNVEV (reference sequence). V trimming: 5 bases; J trimming: 7 bases; junction bases outside the gene matches: 6. The CDR3 coding sequence is TGTGCCAGCAGTCAGACTAGCGGGAGGTCGAATACGCAGTATTTT. The encoded protein is CASSQTSGRSNTQYF.

The rearrangement joins TRBV7-2 to TRBJ1-1; TRBD1 is a possible D gene (6 bases). The CDR3 is made up of 14 amino acids. In germline, CDR1 is SGHTA, CDR2 FQGNSA. Trimming left V 3 bases short and J 1 base short, with 9 bases between. CDR3 nucleotide sequence: TGTGCCAGCAGCTTGGACAGAACGAACACTGAAGCTTTCTTT. It codes for CASSLDRTNTEAFF.

The genes are TRBV7-2 and TRBJ2-7; the match to TRBD2 covers 7 bases. The ends lost 5 bases at V and 2 bases at J; junction bases unmatched: 6. The CDR3 length is 14 residues. Looked up from germline, CDR1 is SGHTA and CDR2 is FQGNSA. The CDR3 DNA is TGTGCCAGCAGCCGTACCGGACTAGCCTACGAGCAGTACTTC. Residues: CASSRTGLAYEQYF. Filled out from reference TRBV7-2 and TRBJ2-7, the complete variable domain reads GAGVSQSPSNKVTEKGKDVELRCDPISGHTALYWYRQSLGQGLEFLIYFQGNSAPDKSGLPSDRFSAERTGGSVSTLTIQRTQQEDSAVYLCASSRTGLAYEQYFGPGTRLTVT.

The rearrangement joins TRBV3-1 (or the pseudogene TRBV3-2) to TRBJ2-7, with 9 bases lining up with TRBD2. Germline loops: CDR1 LGHDT, CDR2 YNNKEL (reference sequence). V lost 2 bases, J lost 0 bases, and 5 bases stayed unmatched. The CDR3 sequence is 16 residues long. CDR3 nucleotide sequence: TGTGCCAGCAGCCAACCTCCGGGACTAGCCTCCTACGAGCAGTACTTC. The encoded protein is CASSQPPGLASYEQYF.

This clone appeared a few times. The CDR3 DNA follows: TGTGCCAGCAGTGAACCCCAGAGGTACAATGAGCAGTTCTTC. This encodes CASSEPQRYNEQFF. The V gene is TRBV25-1, the J gene TRBJ2-1; D not resolved. This CDR3 is built from 14 residues. Trimming shortened V by 2 bases and J by 4 bases, and 9 bases separated the two germline ends. Germline lookup yields CDR1 MGHDK and CDR2 SYGVNS.

The J gene is TRBJ1-2, the V gene TRBV12-3 or TRBV12-4; D is possibly TRBD1 (5 bases). The length of the CDR3 is 13 residues. V was cut by 6 bases and J by 4 bases, with 12 bases left in between. The chain's CDR3 is CASSAGRSYGYTF. CDR3 bases: TGTGCCAGCAGCGCGGGACGGTCCTATGGCTACACCTTC.

This CDR3 reads CASSSYRGGYGYTF. CDR3 nucleotides: TGTGCCAGCAGCTCCTACAGGGGGGGGTATGGCTACACCTTC. This sequence joins TRBV5-8 and TRBJ1-2, with TRBD1 identical over 8 bases. V was pared by 3 bases and J by 5 bases, with 6 bases of the junction left unmatched. This CDR3 contains 14 residues. Germline lookup yields CDR1 SGHTS and CDR2 YDEGEE.

This clone was detected once. This sequence joins TRBV6-2 or TRBV6-3 and TRBJ2-4, with TRBD2 matching 7 bases. This CDR3 has 13 residues. The V gene end was trimmed by 6 bases and the J gene end by 9 bases; junction bases not matched to a gene: 8. CDR1 is MNHEY, CDR2 SVGEGT, per germline. DNA of the CDR3: TGTGCCAGCAGCCCCGGGACTATAAGCATTCAGTACTTC. This codes for CASSPGTISIQYF.

This chain links TRBV19 with TRBJ2-1; 10 bases align to TRBD1. Germline assignment: CDR1 LNHDA and CDR2 SQIVND (reference sequence). The CDR3 contains 13 residues. V lost 6 bases and J lost 6; bases outside the gene matches: 2. CDR3 bases: TGTGCCAGTAGGCGGACAGGGGGCAATGAGCAGTTCTTC. Its protein is CASRRTGGNEQFF. Full variable domain (outside the CDR3, taken from reference TRBV19 and TRBJ2-1): DGGITQSPKYLFRKEGQNVTLSCEQNLNHDAMYWYRQDPGQGLRLIYYSQIVNDFQKGDIAEGYSVSREKKESFPLTVTSAQKNPTAFYLCASRRTGGNEQFFGPGTRLTVL.

The V gene is TRBV19, the J gene TRBJ1-2; D uncertain. Germline V gives CDR1 LNHDA, CDR2 SQIVND (reference sequence). V lost 3 bases, J lost 5 bases, and 13 bases lay in between. There are 14 residues in the CDR3. The CDR3 sequence: CASSIRQVVYGYTF. CDR3 in DNA: TGTGCCAGTAGTATTCGTCAGGTCGTTTATGGCTACACCTTC.

With regard to this clone: This sample includes further DNA sequences coding for the same CDR3. This chain joins TRBV29-1 and TRBJ2-5; D gene ambiguous. CDR3 length: 10 residues. Germline lookup yields CDR1 SQVTM and CDR2 ANQGSEA. Trimming took 4 bases from V and 5 from J, leaving 5 bases between them. CDR3 DNA sequence: TGCAGCGTTGTTCGTGAGACCCAGTACTTC. It is translated as CSVVRETQYF.

The genes are TRBV18 and TRBJ2-7, with 7 bases that match TRBD1. The germline gives CDR1 KGHSH, CDR2 LQKENI. V trimming: 1 base; J trimming: 6 bases; junction bases outside the gene matches: 6. The CDR3 spans 14 residues. The CDR3 loop is CASSPQTGTGEQYF. DNA of the CDR3: TGTGCCAGCTCACCACAGACAGGGACCGGCGAGCAGTACTTC.